One sample yielded the 6 T cell receptor beta chains listed below, sequenced in a study of CD8+ T cells in alopecia areata. In each case, RNA was isolated and then reverse transcribed into cDNA as the sequencing template. Sequenced by immunoSEQ multiplex PCR; TCRdb stores in-frame clones only, minus some. The sample includes around 200,000 clones, 58% seen only once; the top ten take 10% to 15%. As for treatment: oral pan-JAK inhibitor, 5-10 mg twice daily. Here the sequenced sample was CD8+ T cells sorted from blood, taken at week 24, from a patient treated with tofacitinib. The source is a human donor with alopecia areata.

In regard to this clone: Compared with germline, one end of the junction differs, possibly owing to a read error. V is TRBV7-9 and J is TRBJ1-2; no clear D gene. Germline loops: CDR1 SEHNR, CDR2 FQNEAQ (reference sequence). This CDR3 has 13 amino acids. DNA of the CDR3: TGTGCCAGCACCTTACTTGATCTCGATGGCTACACCTTC. Translation gives CASTLLDLDGYTF.

V is TRBV19 and J is TRBJ1-1; possibly TRBD1 for D (6 bases). Trimming removed 7 bases from V and 3 bases from J, with 12 bases in between. The germline V gene has CDR1 LNHDA and CDR2 SQIVND (reference sequence). This CDR3 contains 13 residues. This CDR3 is CASTQGSYTEAFF. The CDR3 DNA reads as TGTGCCAGTACTCAGGGGAGTTACACTGAAGCTTTCTTT.

J is TRBJ2-3 and V is TRBV5-1; maybe TRBD2 (5 bases). The germline V gene encodes CDR1 SGHRS and CDR2 YFSETQ. Trimming left V 3 bases short and J 2 bases short, with 19 bases between. The CDR3 is made up of 17 amino acids. CDR3 region: CASSSPLRVLNTDTQYF. CDR3 sequence (DNA): TGCGCCAGCAGCTCTCCCCTGAGGGTACTCAACACAGATACGCAGTATTTT.

This clone was detected only a few times. The chain links TRBV6-5 to TRBJ1-2, with TRBD1 as a possible D gene (5 bases). CDR1 is MNHEY and CDR2 is SVGAGI in the germline V gene. Trimming took 5 bases from V and 6 from J, leaving 13 bases between them. The CDR3 totals 13 residues. CDR3 amino acids: CASSPTGDHGYTF. The CDR3 region has the DNA TGTGCCAGCAGTCCCACGGGGGACCATGGCTACACCTTC.

The CDR3 DNA is TGTGCCAGTAAATTGGGCAATCAGCCCCAGCATTTT. It encodes CASKLGNQPQHF. This chain connects TRBV19 to TRBJ1-5, with unresolved D. Germline-derived CDR1 and CDR2 are LNHDA and SQIVND (reference sequence). The V and J ends lost 7 bases and 2 bases respectively, with 6 bases between them. This CDR3 has 12 amino acids.

The gene calls are TRBV2 and TRBJ2-3; 7 positions match TRBD1. With 7 bases clipped from V and 1 base from J, the junction kept 5 bases outside the gene matches. The CDR3 totals 14 residues. Germline CDR1 is SNHLY and CDR2 is FYNNEI. CDR3 coding DNA: TGTGCCAGCAAGTTTGACAGGGGCACAGATACGCAGTATTTT. Protein product: CASKFDRGTDTQYF.